What follows is one T cell receptor beta chain and its context. The sample comes from a study of PD-L1 blockade in urothelial cancer. Overall study: Beginning in about 2014, patients received atezolizumab, given as 1,200 mg intravenously every 3 weeks. Blood samples had a median of around 150,000 T cells.

The investigators introduced synthetic TCR analog templates into each PCR as spikes. Clones were read by immunoSEQ multiplex PCR, and TCRdb kept only the in-frame ones, dropping some. The sample shows 45,000 to 50,000 clones, approximately 90% of them seen only once. The CDR3 totals 15 residues. V lost 4 bases, J lost 3 bases, and 16 bases lay in between. Germline CDR1 SGHDN, CDR2 FVKESK. Each patient's cancer was a locally advanced or metastatic urothelial carcinoma. Specimen: PBMCs, collected around atezolizumab (anti-PD-L1) treatment. The chain is built from TRBV14 and TRBJ2-7, with D possibly being TRBD1 (6 bases). The source is a man older than 75 with urothelial cancer. CDR3 in amino acids: CASSRTGPGNYEQYF. The CDR3 DNA sequence: TGTGCCAGCAGCCGCACAGGGCCCGGGAACTACGAGCAGTACTTC.